This is a list of T cell receptor beta chains from one sample in a study of human T cells and chemical hapten exposure. One entry per CDR3 protein, called by TCRdb with MiXCR from the RACE reads. The sample includes around 150,000 distinct CDR3 sequences, around 15% of them seen just once. The sample here was whole blood, taken in connection with sensitization to the hapten diphenylcyclopropenone (DPC). Receptors originate from a woman aged 25 to 39 with alopecia areata. Some clones in this sample may be carry-over from other donors' samples. CDR3s include the opening cysteine and the closing phenylalanine or tryptophan. Each record gives: V gene, J gene, clone size, D gene, CDR3 protein, CDR3 DNA. D genes are given only for firm matches. Only some rows state a clone size, as once, few, many or a class for expanded clones.

TRBV6-2/TRBV6-3	TRBJ1-2	many	NA	CASTLGPHYGYTF	TGTGCCAGCACCCTAGGACCGCACTATGGCTACACCTTC
TRBV29-1	TRBJ1-1	NA	NA	CSVEVQGNTEAFF	TGCAGCGTTGAAGTACAGGGGAACACTGAAGCTTTCTTT
TRBV6-2/TRBV6-3	TRBJ1-2	few	NA	CASSYRPEGPYGYTF	TGTGCCAGCAGTTACCGCCCTGAGGGTCCCTATGGCTACACCTTC
TRBV6-2/TRBV6-3	TRBJ1-5	NA	TRBD1	CATTGTGINQPQHF	TGTGCCACCACCGGGACAGGCATCAATCAGCCCCAGCATTTT
TRBV9	TRBJ2-7	many	NA	CASSANRETTLYEQYF	TGTGCCAGCAGCGCGAACCGGGAAACTACCCTCTACGAGCAGTACTTC
TRBV6-2/TRBV6-3	TRBJ1-1	few	NA	CASSYRRIQNTEAFF	TGTGCCAGCAGTTACCGACGGATCCAGAACACTGAAGCTTTCTTT
TRBV27	TRBJ1-2	few	TRBD1	CASPGGGHGYTF	TGTGCCAGCCCAGGGGGGGGGCACGGCTACACCTTC
TRBV14	TRBJ2-3	NA	TRBD1	CASSQGNPLSRGTQYF	TGTGCCAGCAGCCAAGGGAACCCGTTAAGCAGGGGGACGCAGTATTTT
TRBV5-1	TRBJ2-5	NA	TRBD1	CASSFRTGEETQYF	TGCGCCAGCAGCTTTCGGACAGGGGAAGAGACCCAGTACTTC
TRBV6-2/TRBV6-3	TRBJ1-5	NA	TRBD1	CASNTGENQPQHF	TGTGCCAGTAACACAGGGGAGAATCAGCCCCAGCATTTT
TRBV7-2	TRBJ2-3	NA	TRBD2	CASSLVRGGADTQYF	TGTGCCAGCAGCTTAGTCCGCGGGGGGGCGGATACGCAGTATTTT
TRBV7-9	TRBJ2-1	NA	NA	CASSLSSSRTYNEQFF	TGTGCCAGCAGCTTAAGTTCTAGCAGAACCTACAATGAGCAGTTCTTC
TRBV19	TRBJ2-5	NA	NA	CASSIDPRRGQETQYF	TGTGCCAGTAGTATCGATCCCAGGAGGGGCCAAGAGACCCAGTACTTC
TRBV7-9	TRBJ1-5	few	NA	CASSQSTQHQPQHF	TGTGCCAGCTCTCAGTCGACTCAGCATCAGCCCCAGCATTTT
TRBV7-9	TRBJ1-1	few	NA	CASSLVREAFF	TGTGCCAGCAGCCTCGTCAGGGAGGCTTTCTTT
TRBV20-1	TRBJ2-2	many	NA	CSASRIGTSLTGELFF	TGCAGTGCTTCCCGGATTGGGACAAGCCTCACCGGGGAGCTGTTTTTT
TRBV11-3	TRBJ1-4	NA	NA	CASSSQGARSTNEKLFF	TGTGCCAGCAGCTCCCAGGGAGCCCGATCAACTAATGAAAAACTGTTTTTT
TRBV28	TRBJ1-1	NA	NA	CASSVGPEAFF	TGTGCCAGCAGTGTGGGCCCTGAAGCTTTCTTT
TRBV29-1	TRBJ2-3	few	NA	CSVWSDTQYF	TGCAGCGTCTGGTCGGATACGCAGTATTTT